These 2 T cell receptor beta chains originate from one sample sequenced in a study of blood T cell repertoires in COVID-19. Data came from immunoSEQ multiplex PCR; TCRdb stores just in-frame clones and leaves some out. There are 310,000 or so clones in the sample; more than 70% occur only once, and about 6.8% lies in the top ten. Sequenced sample: peripheral blood. Receptors originate from a man younger than 35 who had recovered from COVID-19.

To note about this clone: The same CDR3 can be traced to other DNA sequences in this sample. The genes are TRBV5-1 and TRBJ2-3, with D possibly matching TRBD2 (6 bases). V shed 1 base and J shed 0 bases, with 9 bases lying between them. The CDR3 spans 15 residues. Germline CDR1 is SGHRS and CDR2 is YFSETQ. The CDR3 sequence: CASSLSSGSTDTQYF. CDR3 nucleotide sequence: TGCGCCAGCAGCTTGTCGAGCGGGAGCACAGATACGCAGTATTTT.

The V and J genes are TRBV7-9 and TRBJ1-4, with D possibly matching TRBD1 (6 bases). This CDR3 is 14 amino acids long. The V end was cut by 5 bases, the J end by 8 bases, with 15 bases between. Germline CDR1 and CDR2: SEHNR and FQNEAQ (reference sequence). DNA for the CDR3: TGTGCCAGCAGCCGTACAGGGTTGGCGGAAAAACTGTTTTTT. Translating gives CASSRTGLAEKLFF.